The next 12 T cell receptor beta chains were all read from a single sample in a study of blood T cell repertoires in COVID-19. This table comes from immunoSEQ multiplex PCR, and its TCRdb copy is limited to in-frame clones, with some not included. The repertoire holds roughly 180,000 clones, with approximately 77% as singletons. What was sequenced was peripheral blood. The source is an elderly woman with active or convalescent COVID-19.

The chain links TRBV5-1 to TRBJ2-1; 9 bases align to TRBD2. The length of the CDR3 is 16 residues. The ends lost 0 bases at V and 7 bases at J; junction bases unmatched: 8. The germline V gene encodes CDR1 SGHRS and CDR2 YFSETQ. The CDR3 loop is CASSLERASGTNEQFF. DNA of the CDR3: TGCGCCAGCAGCTTGGAGAGGGCTAGCGGGACGAATGAGCAGTTCTTC.

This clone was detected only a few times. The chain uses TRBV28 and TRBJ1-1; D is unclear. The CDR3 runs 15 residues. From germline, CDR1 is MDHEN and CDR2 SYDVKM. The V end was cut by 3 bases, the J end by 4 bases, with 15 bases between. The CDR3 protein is CASSFPRRWVTEAFF. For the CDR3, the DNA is TGTGCCAGCAGTTTTCCCAGGCGTTGGGTCACTGAAGCTTTCTTT.

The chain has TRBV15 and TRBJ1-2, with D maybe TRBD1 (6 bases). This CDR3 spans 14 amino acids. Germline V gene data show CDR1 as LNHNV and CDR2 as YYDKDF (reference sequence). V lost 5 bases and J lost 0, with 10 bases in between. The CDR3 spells CATSGQTANYGYTF. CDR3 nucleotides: TGTGCCACCAGCGGACAGACGGCTAACTATGGCTACACCTTC.

CDR3 sequence reads: CAISEGQGYNEQFF. The CDR3 nucleotides are TGTGCCATCAGTGAGGGACAGGGATACAATGAGCAGTTCTTC. The chain employs TRBV10-3 and TRBJ2-1; TRBD1 matches at 8 bases. With V trimmed by 2 bases and J by 4 bases, 1 base remained unmatched. CDR3 size: 14 residues. The germline V gene has CDR1 ENHRY and CDR2 SYGVKD.

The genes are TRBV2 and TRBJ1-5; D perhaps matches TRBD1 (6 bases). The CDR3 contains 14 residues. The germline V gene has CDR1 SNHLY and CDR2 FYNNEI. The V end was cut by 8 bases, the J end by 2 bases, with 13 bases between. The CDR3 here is CASWGGQGNQPQHF. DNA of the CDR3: TGTGCCAGCTGGGGGGGACAAGGCAATCAGCCCCAGCATTTT.

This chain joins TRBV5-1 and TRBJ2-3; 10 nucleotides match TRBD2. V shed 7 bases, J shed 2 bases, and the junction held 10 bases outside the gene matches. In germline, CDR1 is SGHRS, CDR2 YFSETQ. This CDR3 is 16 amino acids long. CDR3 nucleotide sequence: TGCGCCAGCGCCCGGACTAGCGGACATATCACAGATACGCAGTATTTT. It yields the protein CASARTSGHITDTQYF.

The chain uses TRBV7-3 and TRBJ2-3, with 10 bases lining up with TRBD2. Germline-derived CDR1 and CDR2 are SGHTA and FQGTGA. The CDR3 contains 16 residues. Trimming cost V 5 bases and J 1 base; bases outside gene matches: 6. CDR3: CASSPSLAGGTDTQYF. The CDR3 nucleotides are TGTGCCAGCAGCCCTAGTCTAGCGGGGGGCACAGATACGCAGTATTTT.

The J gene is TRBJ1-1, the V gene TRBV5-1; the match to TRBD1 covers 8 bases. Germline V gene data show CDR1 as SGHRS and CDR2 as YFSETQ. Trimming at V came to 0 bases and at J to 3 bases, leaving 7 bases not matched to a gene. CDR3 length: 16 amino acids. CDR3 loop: CASSLGQGRFDTEAFF. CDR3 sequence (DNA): TGCGCCAGCAGCTTGGGACAGGGGAGGTTCGACACTGAAGCTTTCTTT.

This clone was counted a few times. The CDR3 DNA reads as TGCGCCAGCAGCTTTGAGGGAGTCTCTGATGGCTACACCTTC. It codes for CASSFEGVSDGYTF. The J gene is TRBJ1-2, the V gene TRBV5-1; no reliable D call. The CDR3 runs 14 residues. Germline V gene lookup returns CDR1 SGHRS and CDR2 YFSETQ. V lost 2 bases and J lost 6, with 14 bases in between.

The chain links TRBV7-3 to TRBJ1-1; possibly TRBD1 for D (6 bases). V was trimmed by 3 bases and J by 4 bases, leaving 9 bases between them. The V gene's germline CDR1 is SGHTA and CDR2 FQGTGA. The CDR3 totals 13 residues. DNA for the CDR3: TGTGCCAGCAGCTTTGGACAGAGCACTGAAGCTTTCTTT. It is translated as CASSFGQSTEAFF.

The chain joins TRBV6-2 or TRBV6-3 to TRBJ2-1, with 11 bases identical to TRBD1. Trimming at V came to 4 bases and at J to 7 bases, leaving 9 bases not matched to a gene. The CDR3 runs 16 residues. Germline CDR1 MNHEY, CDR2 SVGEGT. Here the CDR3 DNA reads TGTGCCAGCAGTTCTCGAACCGGGACAGGGGGGAATGAGCAGTTCTTC. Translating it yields CASSSRTGTGGNEQFF.

The CDR3 DNA reads TGTGCCAGCAGCTTTGAGAGTGAAGCTTTCTTT. Translating gives CASSFESEAFF. This chain connects TRBV7-9 to TRBJ1-1, with no clear D. The CDR3 has 11 amino acids. Trimming removed 3 bases at V and 7 bases at J, with 6 bases between. Germline V gene sequence: CDR1 SEHNR, CDR2 FQNEAQ (reference sequence).